The rows below give T cell receptor beta chains drawn from one sample of a study of blood T cell repertoires in COVID-19. Profiled with immunoSEQ multiplex PCR; TCRdb holds only in-frame clones, not every one. The sample has about 400,000 clones, roughly nine tenths seen once. Input material: PBMCs or T cells enriched from blood (not recorded which). These receptors came from a woman between 18 and 29 years old with acute COVID-19. The CDR3 runs from the conserved cysteine through the conserved F or W. Fields, in order: CDR3 length, J gene, V gene, CDR3 protein.

length: 15
J: TRBJ2-7
V: TRBV9
CDR3: CASSVADRGTHEQYF

length: 18
J: TRBJ2-2
V: TRBV27
CDR3: CASSFKGLAITNTGELFF

length: 16
J: TRBJ1-5
V: TRBV28
CDR3: CASSSRQGYGNQPQHF

length: 13
J: TRBJ1-2
V: TRBV21-1
CDR3: CASSNTRSYGYTF

length: 15
J: TRBJ1-5
V: TRBV27
CDR3: CASSYTQGFNQPQHF

length: 14
J: TRBJ2-7
V: TRBV27
CDR3: CASSTGTSFYEQYF

length: 14
J: TRBJ1-2
V: TRBV6-5
CDR3: CASGSSGAERGYTF

length: 14
J: TRBJ2-5
V: TRBV6-5
CDR3: CASSSPSGRGTQYF

length: 16
J: TRBJ1-2
V: TRBV7-2
CDR3: CASSFSGTGGGGSYTF

length: 16
J: TRBJ2-7
V: TRBV28
CDR3: CASSAQLAGAPYEQYF

length: 13
J: TRBJ2-7
V: TRBV3-1/TRBV3-2
CDR3: CASSQVGEYEQYF

length: 14
J: TRBJ1-5
V: TRBV12-5
CDR3: CASGLDWGDQPQHF

length: 17
J: TRBJ2-7
V: TRBV3-1/TRBV3-2
CDR3: CASSQEIAREGRNEQYF

length: 17
J: TRBJ2-1
V: TRBV7-2
CDR3: CASSLVGLAGVPNEQFF

length: 16
J: TRBJ2-1
V: TRBV7-2
CDR3: CASSSGSGSSYNEQFF

length: 13
J: TRBJ2-5
V: TRBV6-6
CDR3: CASSQQGRETQYF

length: 13
J: TRBJ1-1
V: TRBV6-5
CDR3: CATSRQKNTEAFF